The 4 T cell receptor beta chains listed next were all sequenced from one sample in a study of cytomegalovirus exposure and HLA in healthy donors. Vbeta (60) and Jbeta (13) primers were used in the PCR. Clones were read by immunoSEQ multiplex PCR, and TCRdb kept only the in-frame ones, dropping some. Its listing shows under 40,000 clones. Sequencing was carried out using PBMCs. Source of these receptors: a woman between 40 and 50 years old in good health and CMV-seropositive.

The chain uses TRBV29-1 and TRBJ2-2; 11 nucleotides line up with TRBD2. The CDR3 consists of 15 residues. J was trimmed by 3 bases and V by 8 bases; bases with no gene match: 8. Germline V gene sequence: CDR1 SQVTM, CDR2 ANQGSEA. The CDR3 DNA follows: TGCAGCACGACCGGGACTAGCGGCGACACCGGGGAGCTGTTTTTT. Its translation: CSTTGTSGDTGELFF.

The chain employs TRBV10-1 and TRBJ2-7, with D hard to call. The germline CDR1 and CDR2 sequences are WNHNN and SYGVQD (reference sequence). The CDR3 consists of 14 residues. The ends were cut back, 6 bases at V and 5 bases at J, with 17 bases in the middle. In DNA, the CDR3 is TGCGCCAGCAGCCTCCGGCTAGGCTCGGACGAGCAGTACTTC. It specifies CASSLRLGSDEQYF.

The CDR3 DNA sequence: TGTGCCAGCAGAATACTGCGGGAGGGGGGCAACTACGAGCAGTACTTC. It codes for CASRILREGGNYEQYF. The chain links TRBV27 to TRBJ2-7; 9 bases line up with TRBD2. The germline V gene encodes CDR1 MNHEY and CDR2 SMNVEV (reference sequence). The CDR3 totals 16 residues. V gave up 6 bases and J gave up 3 bases; unmatched junction bases: 12.

The V gene is TRBV15, the J gene TRBJ1-3, with 7 nucleotides matching TRBD1. Germline assignment: CDR1 LNHNV and CDR2 YYDKDF (reference sequence). V dropped 1 base and J dropped 2; count of bases not matched to a gene: 5. This CDR3 spans 16 amino acids. CDR3: CATSRGGQDPGNTIYF. DNA of the CDR3: TGTGCCACCAGCAGAGGAGGACAGGACCCTGGAAACACCATATATTTT.